This record covers a single T cell receptor (beta chain). The antigen remains undetermined. Clones were sequenced by immunoSEQ multiplex PCR, and TCRdb holds only the in-frame ones, with some missing. The sample contains about 65,000 clones, roughly 94% of which appear only once. The donors were members of the approximately 120-subject validation cohort (separate from the approximately 670-subject first cohort). The CDR3 runs to 14 residues. Trimming took 4 bases from V and 5 from J, leaving 14 bases between them. Germline-derived CDR1 and CDR2 are SGHNT and YENEEA. The source of the sample is a study of cytomegalovirus exposure and HLA in healthy donors. Study observations and caveats: There were a few CMV-associated chains whose specificity for CMV antigens was confirmed in vitro. Associated with cytomegalovirus, according to the listing, were 150 to 200 TCR beta chains. Subsequent analysis showed first-cohort TCR clusters tending to co-occur in 120 validation repertoires.

Sequenced sample: PBMCs. The chain uses TRBV11-3 and TRBJ1-2; possible D gene TRBD1, 5 bases. This receptor was identified in a woman aged 18-29 years in good health and CMV-seronegative. The CDR3 loop is CASSSTGDFYGYTF. The CDR3 nucleotides are TGTGCCAGCAGCTCAACAGGAGACTTTTATGGCTACACCTTC.